A selection of T cell receptor beta chains follows, all from one sample in a study of blood T cell repertoires in COVID-19. Generated by immunoSEQ multiplex PCR, the TCRdb table keeps only in-frame clones and is missing some. The sample records some 200,000 clones, around 86% being singletons. Specimen: peripheral blood. The origin of the receptors is a man at least 80 years old with acute or convalescent COVID-19. Each CDR3 is given with its conserved first and last residue. The order of the fields is CDR3 length, J gene, D gene, clone size, V gene, CDR3 DNA, CDR3 protein. A D gene is named only where the DNA matches it firmly. Not every row has a clone size; where given, it reads once, few, many or a size class.

>15|TRBJ2-7|-|-|TRBV5-6
TGTGCCAGCAGCCCCCTGCAGCGAACCTCCTACGAGCAGTACTTC
CASSPLQRTSYEQYF
>16|TRBJ1-1|TRBD1|-|TRBV27
TGTGCCAGCAGCCCGGACAGGGGCAAGGGCTACGCTGAAGCTTTCTTT
CASSPDRGKGYAEAFF
>14|TRBJ2-1|TRBD2|-|TRBV2
TGTGCCAGCAGTCGCCCAGCGGGATTTAACGAGCAGTTCTTC
CASSRPAGFNEQFF
>16|TRBJ2-2|TRBD2|-|TRBV7-6
TGTGCCAGCAGCTCCAGACTAGCGGGGAACACCGGGGAGCTGTTTTTT
CASSSRLAGNTGELFF
>14|TRBJ1-1|-|once|TRBV19
TGTGCCAGTAGTAGACAGAACCAGAACACTGAAGCTTTCTTT
CASSRQNQNTEAFF
>13|TRBJ2-7|TRBD1|few|TRBV29-1
TGCAGCGTCCGACAGGGTCTAATGGCCGAGCAGTACTTC
CSVRQGLMAEQYF
>14|TRBJ1-3|-|-|TRBV3-1/TRBV3-2
TGTGCCAGCAGCCCTCGGGGGAGAAGAAACACCATATATTTT
CASSPRGRRNTIYF
>17|TRBJ2-5|-|-|TRBV7-2
TGTGCCAGCAGCCCCGCCCGGCGGGAAAACCATAAAGAGACCCAGTACTTC
CASSPARRENHKETQYF
>15|TRBJ2-5|TRBD2|once|TRBV7-7
TGTGCTAGCAGCCCCCGGGAGGGCGTTTGGGAGACCCAGTACTTC
CASSPREGVWETQYF
>15|TRBJ2-3|-|few|TRBV7-6
TGTGCCAGCAGCTTATATTCAGATTACACAGATACGCAGTATTTT
CASSLYSDYTDTQYF
>15|TRBJ2-2|TRBD2|-|TRBV5-6
TGTGCCAGCAGAGCCGGGGAGCGGGATTTCGGGGAGCTGTTTTTT
CASRAGERDFGELFF
>18|TRBJ2-7|TRBD2|-|TRBV7-9
TGTGCCAGCAGCTTATTTGGGGGGGACGTACGACCTATTTACGAGCAGTACTTC
CASSLFGGDVRPIYEQYF
>13|TRBJ2-1|-|once|TRBV2
TGTGCCAGCACGGCAACAGTAGACAATGAGCAGTTCTTC
CASTATVDNEQFF
>16|TRBJ2-5|TRBD2|-|TRBV14
TGTGCCAGCAGCCAATGGACTAGCGGGAGGCTAGAGACCCAGTACTTC
CASSQWTSGRLETQYF
>14|TRBJ2-5|TRBD2|-|TRBV7-3
TGTGCCAGCAGCCAAGCGGGAGGTCGTGAGACCCAGTACTTC
CASSQAGGRETQYF